This TCR beta chain was observed in a study of vaccination and CD4 T cells after COVID-19. Treatment described: roughly 11-day PBMC culture with coronavirus spike peptide pools or control peptides (ViraFEST assay). This clonotype was seen a few times. The antigen remains unidentified. The CDR3 length is 11 residues. V lost 6 bases, J lost 7 bases, and 9 bases lay in between. From germline, CDR1 is ENHRY and CDR2 SYGVKD. Sequencing of DNA taken from cultured CD4+ T cells relied on the Oncomine TCR Beta short-read assay. TCRdb redid the calling of the PCR reads with MiXCR, one entry per CDR3 protein. The repertoire holds approximately 22,000 distinct CDR3 sequences, with roughly 40% as singletons.

The sequencing here drew on CD4+ T cells from blood, cultured in vitro, taken before SARS-CoV-2 vaccination. This TCR was recovered from a human donor who received a COVID-19 vaccine. V gene TRBV10-3 combines with J gene TRBJ1-1; tentatively, D is TRBD1 (5 bases). In DNA form, the CDR3 reads TGTGCCATCAGGAGGGGTGATGAAGCTTTCTTT. Its translation: CAIRRGDEAFF.